Listed here are 21 T cell receptor beta chains from one sample, sequenced in a study of blood T cell repertoires in COVID-19. Assay: immunoSEQ multiplex PCR; the TCRdb copy retains only in-frame clones and omits some. This table has some 120,000 clones, roughly four fifths appearing once. Sequenced sample: peripheral blood. The receptors derive from a human donor in a cohort sampled during active COVID-19.

The V and J genes are TRBV5-1 and TRBJ2-3; no clear D. Deletions cut 0 bases from V and 4 bases from J, with 12 bases between. CDR1 is SGHRS and CDR2 is YFSETQ in the germline V gene. This CDR3 contains 15 residues. The CDR3 loop is CASSLASRGADTQYF. The CDR3 DNA is TGCGCCAGCAGCTTGGCGTCCCGTGGAGCAGATACGCAGTATTTT.

This sequence joins TRBV19 and TRBJ2-1; 8 nucleotides match TRBD2. The V gene end was trimmed by 7 bases and the J gene end by 7 bases; junction bases not matched to a gene: 12. CDR3 length: 15 residues. The germline V gene encodes CDR1 LNHDA and CDR2 SQIVND (reference sequence). The CDR3 spells CASTPRAGGANEQFF. CDR3 bases: TGTGCCAGTACACCCAGGGCGGGGGGAGCAAATGAGCAGTTCTTC.

The chain recombines TRBV7-6 with TRBJ2-5; 11 bases align to TRBD2. CDR1 is SGHVS, CDR2 FNYEAQ, per germline. The junction had 6 bases not matched to a gene; V was cut back by 5 bases and J by 7 bases. The CDR3 extends over 14 amino acids. CDR3 residues: CASSPEGLAVTQYF. As DNA, the CDR3 is TGTGCCAGCAGCCCAGAGGGACTAGCGGTGACCCAGTACTTC.

This sequence joins TRBV18 and TRBJ2-2; 10 positions agree with TRBD2. After removal of 4 bases from V and 4 bases from J, the junction contained 6 bases not matched to a gene. The CDR3 extends over 16 amino acids. Germline V gene data show CDR1 as KGHSH and CDR2 as LQKENI. The CDR3 protein is CASSLGLAESTGELFF. DNA for the CDR3: TGTGCCAGCTCACTCGGACTAGCGGAGAGCACCGGGGAGCTGTTTTTT.

V is TRBV7-9 and J is TRBJ2-7, with 10 bases lining up with TRBD1. In germline, CDR1 is SEHNR, CDR2 FQNEAQ (reference sequence). V lost 5 bases to trimming and J lost 7 bases; unmatched junction nucleotides: 5. The CDR3 is 13 residues long. CDR3 amino acids: CASSRQGAGEQYF. The CDR3 nucleotides read TGTGCCAGCAGCAGACAGGGGGCGGGAGAGCAGTACTTC.

The gene calls are TRBV19 and TRBJ2-6; 10 nucleotides line up with TRBD1. This CDR3 comprises 18 residues. Germline CDR1 and CDR2: LNHDA and SQIVND (reference sequence). The V segment lost 4 bases and the J segment 4 bases; nucleotides outside the gene matches: 10. The CDR3 DNA reads TGTGCCAGTAGTAAGGGTTCGACAGGGGGCTCCGGGGCCAACGTCCTGACTTTC. Translation gives CASSKGSTGGSGANVLTF.

This chain links TRBV7-2 with TRBJ2-3; the match to TRBD2 covers 9 bases. V gave up 5 bases and J gave up 2 bases; unmatched junction bases: 8. CDR3 length: 16 residues. Germline CDR1 reads SGHTA; CDR2 reads FQGNSA. The CDR3 is CASSALSGGFTDTQYF. The CDR3 nucleotides read TGTGCCAGCAGCGCACTAAGCGGGGGGTTCACAGATACGCAGTATTTT.

V gene TRBV10-1 combines with J gene TRBJ2-1; D may be TRBD1 (5 bases). The CDR3 covers 15 residues. V lost 0 bases and J 2 bases, leaving 8 bases between the germline ends. Germline V gives CDR1 WNHNN, CDR2 SYGVQD (reference sequence). The CDR3 reads CASSESATAYNEQFF. CDR3 coding DNA: TGCGCCAGCAGTGAGTCGGCGACAGCCTACAATGAGCAGTTCTTC.

V and J are TRBV5-5 and TRBJ1-2; 7 positions match TRBD1. V dropped 2 bases and J dropped 3; count of bases not matched to a gene: 7. The CDR3 runs to 15 residues. The germline V gene has CDR1 SGHKS and CDR2 YYEKEE (reference sequence). The CDR3 is CASSLGGGGDYGYTF. In DNA form, the CDR3 reads TGTGCCAGCAGCTTAGGGGGCGGAGGAGACTATGGCTACACCTTC.

CDR3 nucleotide sequence: TGCGCCAGCCACACGACAGGGGGCGGAACTGAAGCTTTCTTT. Residues: CASHTTGGGTEAFF. V usage is TRBV5-1 and J usage is TRBJ1-1, with 10 bases fitting TRBD1. The CDR3 contains 14 residues. V lost 7 bases and J lost 5; bases outside the gene matches: 8. Per germline, CDR1 SGHRS and CDR2 YFSETQ. Variable domain in full (rest from reference TRBV5-1 and TRBJ1-1): KAGVTQTPRYLIKTRGQQVTLSCSPISGHRSVSWYQQTPGQGLQFLFEYFSETQRNKGNFPGRFSGRQFSNSRSEMNVSTLELGDSALYLCASHTTGGGTEAFFGQGTRLTVV.

The chain couples TRBV10-3 to TRBJ2-7; 10 bases agree with TRBD2. The CDR3 is 14 residues long. Trimming at V came to 3 bases and at J to 3 bases, leaving 2 bases not matched to a gene. The germline V gene encodes CDR1 ENHRY and CDR2 SYGVKD. CDR3 nucleotide sequence: TGTGCCATCAGTGACGCTAGCGGGGGCTACGAGCAGTACTTC. Translating gives CAISDASGGYEQYF.

This chain joins TRBV7-8 and TRBJ2-5; 8 bases agree with TRBD1. Losses at the gene ends were 5 bases for V and 3 bases for J; bases not matched to a gene: 2. The V gene's germline CDR1 is SGHVS and CDR2 FQNEAQ. The CDR3 contains 13 residues. The CDR3 spells CASSRGQEETQYF. In DNA form, the CDR3 reads TGTGCCAGCAGCCGGGGACAGGAAGAGACCCAGTACTTC.

The CDR3 spells CASKTSGRDTQYF. In DNA form, the CDR3 reads TGTGCCAGCAAGACTAGCGGGCGGGATACGCAGTATTTT. The chain has TRBV28 and TRBJ2-3; 10 bases match TRBD2. After removal of 7 bases from V and 6 bases from J, the junction contained 4 bases not matched to a gene. CDR1 is MDHEN and CDR2 is SYDVKM in the germline V gene. The CDR3 is 13 residues long.

V usage is TRBV6-5 and J usage is TRBJ2-5; 10 nucleotides match TRBD1. The CDR3 has 15 residues. The trim removed 5 bases at V and 4 bases at J, leaving 7 bases unmatched. CDR1 and CDR2 from the germline V gene are MNHEY and SVGAGI. Here the CDR3 DNA reads TGTGCCAGCAGTCGCCAGCGGACAGGGGGAGAGACCCAGTACTTC. Encoded protein: CASSRQRTGGETQYF.

This chain connects TRBV6-5 to TRBJ1-1, with D possibly matching TRBD1 (6 bases). V shed 6 bases and J shed 1 base, with 12 bases lying between them. The germline CDR1 and CDR2 sequences are MNHEY and SVGAGI. The CDR3 loop spans 14 amino acids. In nucleotides, the CDR3 is TGTGCCAGCAGCGGAGTGGGACAGAACACTGAAGCTTTCTTT. This sequence encodes CASSGVGQNTEAFF.

The chain employs TRBV4-1 and TRBJ1-2, with D uncertain. There are 15 residues in the CDR3. The ends were cut back, 0 bases at V and 2 bases at J, with 10 bases in the middle. Germline V gene sequence: CDR1 MGHRA, CDR2 YSYEKL. The CDR3 DNA sequence: TGCGCCAGCAGCCAAGATCACGCGGCGAACTATGGCTACACCTTC. Encoded protein: CASSQDHAANYGYTF.

The chain employs TRBV19 and TRBJ2-2; TRBD1 might be the D (5 bases). Between the trimmed V and J ends, which lost 2 bases and 1 base, there was a span of 8 bases. From germline, CDR1 is LNHDA and CDR2 SQIVND (reference sequence). This CDR3 spans 15 amino acids. The CDR3 DNA sequence: TGTGCCAGTAGTATACAGGGATTGAACACCGGGGAGCTGTTTTTT. Amino acids: CASSIQGLNTGELFF. The entire variable domain, with the rest obtained from reference TRBV19 and TRBJ2-2, is as follows: DGGITQSPKYLFRKEGQNVTLSCEQNLNHDAMYWYRQDPGQGLRLIYYSQIVNDFQKGDIAEGYSVSREKKESFPLTVTSAQKNPTAFYLCASSIQGLNTGELFFGEGSRLTVL.

V usage is TRBV6-2 or TRBV6-3 and J usage is TRBJ2-1, with 7 bases matching TRBD2. J was trimmed by 1 base and V by 4 bases; bases with no gene match: 7. The germline gives CDR1 MNHEY, CDR2 SVGEGT. The CDR3 runs 16 residues. Written as DNA, the CDR3 is TGTGCCAGCAGTTCCTTAAGCGGGGTGTCCTACAATGAGCAGTTCTTC. It is translated as CASSSLSGVSYNEQFF.

The J gene is TRBJ1-4, the V gene TRBV6-1; maybe TRBD1 (5 bases). CDR3 size: 16 residues. The V end was cut by 2 bases, the J end by 3 bases, with 13 bases between. CDR1 and CDR2 from the germline V gene are MNHNS and SASEGT. For the CDR3, the DNA is TGTGCCAGCAGTGAACGTTGGGGGGGTGCTAATGAAAAACTGTTTTTT. Translated, it gives CASSERWGGANEKLFF.

The J gene is TRBJ2-3, the V gene TRBV2; D is perhaps TRBD2 (5 bases). Germline V gene data show CDR1 as SNHLY and CDR2 as FYNNEI. V lost 6 bases and J lost 1, with 11 bases in between. This CDR3 contains 14 residues. The CDR3 spells CASRPGVGTDTQYF. CDR3 nucleotides: TGTGCCAGCAGGCCCGGGGTTGGCACAGATACGCAGTATTTT.

The DNA for the CDR3 is TGTGCCAGCAGCGTGGGGACTAGCGGGGGGGCGAACACAGATACGCAGTATTTT. Translating gives CASSVGTSGGANTDTQYF. The rearrangement uses TRBV9 and TRBJ2-3, with 16 bases that match TRBD2. Germline-derived CDR1 and CDR2 are SGDLS and YYNGEE. The trim removed 2 bases at V and 2 bases at J, leaving 5 bases unmatched. This CDR3 has 18 residues.